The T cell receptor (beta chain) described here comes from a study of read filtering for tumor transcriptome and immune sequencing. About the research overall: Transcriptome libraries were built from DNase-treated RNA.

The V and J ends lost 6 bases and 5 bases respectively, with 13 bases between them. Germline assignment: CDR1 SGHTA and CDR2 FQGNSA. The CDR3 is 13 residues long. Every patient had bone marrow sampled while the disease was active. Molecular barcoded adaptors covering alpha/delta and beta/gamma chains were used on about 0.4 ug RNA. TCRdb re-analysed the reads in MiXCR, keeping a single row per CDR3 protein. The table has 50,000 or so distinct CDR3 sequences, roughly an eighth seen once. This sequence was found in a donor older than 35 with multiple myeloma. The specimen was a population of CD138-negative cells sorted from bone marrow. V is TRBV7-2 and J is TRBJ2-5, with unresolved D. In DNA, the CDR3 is TGTGCCAGCAGGGGGAACCCCAGGGAGACCCAGTACTTC. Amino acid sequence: CASRGNPRETQYF. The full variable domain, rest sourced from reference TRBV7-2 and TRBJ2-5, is GAGVSQSPSNKVTEKGKDVELRCDPISGHTALYWYRQSLGQGLEFLIYFQGNSAPDKSGLPSDRFSAERTGGSVSTLTIQRTQQEDSAVYLCASRGNPRETQYFGPGTRLLVL.